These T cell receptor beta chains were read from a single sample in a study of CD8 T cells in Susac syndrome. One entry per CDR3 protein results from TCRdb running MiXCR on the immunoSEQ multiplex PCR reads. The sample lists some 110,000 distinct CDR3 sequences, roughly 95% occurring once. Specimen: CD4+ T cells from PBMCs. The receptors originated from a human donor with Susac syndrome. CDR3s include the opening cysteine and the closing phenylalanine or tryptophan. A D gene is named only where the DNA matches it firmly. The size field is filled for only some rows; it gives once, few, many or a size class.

CDR3 DNA: TGCAGTGCTAGTTCTAGGGGTCGGAGGGATGAGCAGTTCTTC
CDR3 protein: CSASSRGRRDEQFF
V gene: TRBV20-1
D gene: .
clone size: once
J gene: TRBJ2-1

CDR3 DNA: TGTGCCAGCACCACCCTATTGGCCACTGAAGCTTTCTTT
CDR3 protein: CASTTLLATEAFF
V gene: TRBV12-3/TRBV12-4
D gene: .
clone size: .
J gene: TRBJ1-1

CDR3 DNA: TGCAGCGACCACAGGGTTTCGAAGCCCCAGCATTTT
CDR3 protein: CSDHRVSKPQHF
V gene: TRBV20-1
D gene: .
clone size: .
J gene: TRBJ1-5

CDR3 DNA: TGTGCCAGCAGCCCACGGTATGATAGCAATCAGCCCCAGCATTTT
CDR3 protein: CASSPRYDSNQPQHF
V gene: TRBV9
D gene: .
clone size: .
J gene: TRBJ1-5

CDR3 DNA: TGTGCCAGCAGAACAAACAGGGGACGGTCCGAGCAGTACTTC
CDR3 protein: CASRTNRGRSEQYF
V gene: TRBV12-3/TRBV12-4
D gene: TRBD1
clone size: .
J gene: TRBJ2-7

CDR3 DNA: TGCGCCAGCAGCTTGACTAGCGGTATGGGAGAGACCCAGTACTTC
CDR3 protein: CASSLTSGMGETQYF
V gene: TRBV5-1
D gene: TRBD2
clone size: .
J gene: TRBJ2-5

CDR3 DNA: TGTGCCAGCAGCTGGGTGACCAGCGGCGAGCAGTACTTC
CDR3 protein: CASSWVTSGEQYF
V gene: TRBV7-9
D gene: .
clone size: .
J gene: TRBJ2-7

CDR3 DNA: TGCAGTGCTAAGGGAGCGGGAGGGCAACGGGGGGAGCTGTTTTTT
CDR3 protein: CSAKGAGGQRGELFF
V gene: TRBV20-1
D gene: TRBD2
clone size: .
J gene: TRBJ2-2

CDR3 DNA: TGCAGTGCACCGGACGCCGGCGGCCTTGAAAAACTGTTTTTT
CDR3 protein: CSAPDAGGLEKLFF
V gene: TRBV20-1
D gene: .
clone size: .
J gene: TRBJ1-4

CDR3 DNA: TGTGCCTGGAATGCGGGGCCGGCGACTAATGAAAAACTGTTTTTT
CDR3 protein: CAWNAGPATNEKLFF
V gene: TRBV30
D gene: .
clone size: .
J gene: TRBJ1-4

CDR3 DNA: TGCAGCGTTGAGGAATCCTACGAGCAGTACTTC
CDR3 protein: CSVEESYEQYF
V gene: TRBV29-1
D gene: .
clone size: .
J gene: TRBJ2-7

CDR3 DNA: TGTGCCAGCAGGAACAGGGATGTGAACACTGAAGCTTTCTTT
CDR3 protein: CASRNRDVNTEAFF
V gene: TRBV2
D gene: .
clone size: .
J gene: TRBJ1-1

CDR3 DNA: TGCAGTGCTAGAATGCTAGCGGGAGGACCAAGGGCCTACGAGCAGTACTTC
CDR3 protein: CSARMLAGGPRAYEQYF
V gene: TRBV20-1
D gene: TRBD2
clone size: .
J gene: TRBJ2-7

CDR3 DNA: TGTGCCAGCAGTTTAGGGGGGGGCAACTATGGCTACACCTTC
CDR3 protein: CASSLGGGNYGYTF
V gene: TRBV28
D gene: .
clone size: .
J gene: TRBJ1-2

CDR3 DNA: .
CDR3 protein: CASSSSSRGANVLTF
V gene: TRBV28
D gene: .
clone size: once
J gene: TRBJ2-6

CDR3 DNA: TGCAGTGCATCGGGACCGGCGAACACTGAAGCTTTCTTT
CDR3 protein: CSASGPANTEAFF
V gene: TRBV20-1
D gene: .
clone size: .
J gene: TRBJ1-1

CDR3 DNA: TGCAGTGCTCCACGACTCGGCTCAGATACGCAGTATTTT
CDR3 protein: CSAPRLGSDTQYF
V gene: TRBV20-1
D gene: .
clone size: .
J gene: TRBJ2-3

CDR3 DNA: TGTGCCAGCAGCTTAGGCGGGAGAAATGAGCAGTTCTTC
CDR3 protein: CASSLGGRNEQFF
V gene: TRBV5-6
D gene: TRBD2
clone size: few
J gene: TRBJ2-1

CDR3 DNA: TGTGCCAGCGGAAGGGACAACGGTGAGCAGTTCTTC
CDR3 protein: CASGRDNGEQFF
V gene: TRBV2
D gene: .
clone size: .
J gene: TRBJ2-1

CDR3 DNA: TGTGCCAGCAGTTACGGGACTTCACAGTACTTC
CDR3 protein: CASSYGTSQYF
V gene: TRBV6-5
D gene: .
clone size: .
J gene: TRBJ2-4

CDR3 DNA: TGTGCTAGTGGTTTAGGGACAGGATTATCACGGGAGACCCAGTACTTC
CDR3 protein: CASGLGTGLSRETQYF
V gene: TRBV12-5
D gene: TRBD1
clone size: .
J gene: TRBJ2-5

CDR3 DNA: TGCAGCGTTGAAGGGGGACATCGCAATCAGCCCCAGCATTTT
CDR3 protein: CSVEGGHRNQPQHF
V gene: TRBV29-1
D gene: .
clone size: .
J gene: TRBJ1-5